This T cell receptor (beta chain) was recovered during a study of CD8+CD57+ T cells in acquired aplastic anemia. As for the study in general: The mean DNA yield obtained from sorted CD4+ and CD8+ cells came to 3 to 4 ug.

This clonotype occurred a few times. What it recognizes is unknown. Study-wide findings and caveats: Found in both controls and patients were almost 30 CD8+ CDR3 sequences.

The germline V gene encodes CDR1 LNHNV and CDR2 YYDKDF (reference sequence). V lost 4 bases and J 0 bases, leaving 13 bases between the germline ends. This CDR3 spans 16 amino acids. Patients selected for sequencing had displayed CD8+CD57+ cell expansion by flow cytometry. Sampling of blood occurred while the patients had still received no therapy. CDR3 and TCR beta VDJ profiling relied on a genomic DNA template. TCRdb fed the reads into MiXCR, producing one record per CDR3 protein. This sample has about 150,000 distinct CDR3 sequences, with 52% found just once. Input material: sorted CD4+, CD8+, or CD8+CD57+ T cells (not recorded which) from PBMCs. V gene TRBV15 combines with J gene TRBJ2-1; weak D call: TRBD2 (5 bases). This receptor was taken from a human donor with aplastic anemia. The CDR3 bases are TGTGCCACCAGCACCCTAGCACTCGACTCCTACAATGAGCAGTTCTTC. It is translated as CATSTLALDSYNEQFF. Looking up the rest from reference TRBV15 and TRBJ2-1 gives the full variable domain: DAMVIQNPRYQVTQFGKPVTLSCSQTLNHNVMYWYQQKSSQAPKLLFHYYDKDFNNEADTPDNFQSRRPNTSFCFLDIRSPGLGDTAMYLCATSTLALDSYNEQFFGPGTRLTVL.